The next 28 T cell receptor beta chains were all read from a single sample in a study of identical twins. From the 5' RACE reads, TCRdb called clonotypes with MiXCR, one entry per CDR3 protein. The data show about 220,000 distinct CDR3 sequences, approximately 7.9% seen once. These records were also assigned to another study, of yellow fever vaccine responses in identical twins.

Sequencing used CD8+ T cells sorted from blood. These receptors originate from a woman aged 18-29 years in good health.

This clonotype was detected many times. The V and J genes are TRBV29-1 and TRBJ2-1; TRBD2 agrees at 7 bases. The CDR3 consists of 16 residues. The germline gives CDR1 SQVTM, CDR2 ANQGSEA. V dropped 0 bases and J dropped 0; count of bases not matched to a gene: 5. This chain's CDR3 is CSVEDPSSGSYNEQFF. CDR3 nucleotide sequence: TGCAGCGTTGAAGATCCTTCTAGCGGCTCCTACAATGAGCAGTTCTTC.

Remarks on this clonotype: A clone one base away is much larger, so this may be a read error. The CDR3 DNA follows: TGTGCCAGCAGTGACAGTCCCACTATATACAATGAGCGGTTCTTC. This codes for CASSDSPTIYNERFF. The V call is TRBV28, the J call TRBJ2-1, with D perhaps TRBD1 (5 bases). From germline, CDR1 is MDHEN and CDR2 SYDVKM. The CDR3 runs to 15 residues.

This clonotype came up a few times. The chain couples TRBV6-2 or TRBV6-3 to TRBJ2-7; D is unclear. The germline V gene encodes CDR1 MNHEY and CDR2 SVGEGT. The length of the CDR3 is 15 residues. Trimming removed 2 bases at V and 2 bases at J, with 13 bases between. The CDR3 loop reads CASSYGGGSPYEQYV. DNA of the CDR3: TGTGCCAGCAGTTACGGCGGTGGATCACCCTACGAGCAGTACGTC.

This clonotype has at least ten counts. The chain combines TRBV27 with TRBJ2-5; a weak D match, TRBD2 (6 bases). Germline CDR1 and CDR2: MNHEY and SMNVEV (reference sequence). This CDR3 has 16 residues. Trimming pared 7 bases from V and 2 bases from J, leaving 20 bases between. CDR3 sequence: CASTKWGGSAQETQYF. The DNA for the CDR3 is TGTGCCAGCACCAAGTGGGGAGGTAGCGCGCAAGAGACCCAGTACTTC.

The CDR3 DNA sequence: TGTGCCACCAGCATCACAGGGGGTATGGTCACTGAAGCTTTCTTT. This translates into CATSITGGMVTEAFF. The chain joins TRBV15 to TRBJ1-1; 8 bases are a match to TRBD1. V shed 4 bases, J shed 4 bases, and the junction held 8 bases outside the gene matches. The CDR3 extends over 15 amino acids. The germline V gene encodes CDR1 LNHNV and CDR2 YYDKDF (reference sequence).

This clonotype has a count of ten or more. The V and J genes are TRBV28 and TRBJ2-7; D is possibly TRBD1 or TRBD2 (6 bases each). The V end was cut by 3 bases, the J end by 7 bases, with 16 bases between. CDR1 and CDR2 (germline): MDHEN, SYDVKM. CDR3 length: 14 amino acids. CDR3 sequence (DNA): TGTGCCAGCAGTTTTTCTTGGGGGGCGCTTGAGCAGTACTTC. Amino acids: CASSFSWGALEQYF.

This clonotype showed up just a few times. The chain employs TRBV28 and TRBJ2-1; 14 bases are a match to TRBD2. The trim removed 6 bases at V and 1 base at J, leaving 14 bases unmatched. The CDR3 has 20 amino acids. From germline, CDR1 is MDHEN and CDR2 SYDVKM. The CDR3 loop reads CASSFPRGLAGGMSYNEQFF. CDR3 in DNA: TGTGCCAGCAGCTTTCCCCGTGGACTAGCGGGAGGTATGTCCTACAATGAGCAGTTCTTC.

V usage is TRBV5-5 and J usage is TRBJ2-2; TRBD1 matches 10 bases. Germline-derived CDR1 and CDR2 are SGHKS and YYEKEE (reference sequence). This CDR3 spans 17 amino acids. Trimming at V came to 0 bases and at J to 1 base, leaving 3 bases not matched to a gene. The CDR3 nucleotides are TGTGCCAGCAGCTTGGTGACAGGGGGCGGGAACACCGGGGAGCTGTTTTTT. Protein: CASSLVTGGGNTGELFF.

The sample holds a few counts of this clonotype. The J gene is TRBJ2-3, the V gene TRBV6-5; D may match TRBD1 or TRBD2 (5 bases each). The CDR3 loop spans 17 amino acids. Germline V CDR1 and CDR2: MNHEY, SVGAGI. V was pared by 0 bases and J by 4 bases, with 17 bases between. In DNA form, the CDR3 reads TGTGCCAGCAGTTACTCGGGGACCTCATGGATCGCAGATACGCAGTATTTT. Its translation: CASSYSGTSWIADTQYF.

This chain connects TRBV20-1 to TRBJ1-1, with 12 bases fitting TRBD1. Germline CDR1 and CDR2: DFQATT and SNEGSKA (reference sequence). V lost 0 bases and J lost 11; bases outside the gene matches: 10. The CDR3 extends over 15 amino acids. The CDR3 loop is CSARDGGTGGAAAFF. The CDR3 DNA is TGCAGTGCTAGAGATGGGGGGACAGGGGGCGCCGCGGCTTTCTTT.

The rearrangement links TRBV28 to TRBJ1-4; D unclear. The CDR3 is 13 amino acids. Trimming took 10 bases from V and 6 from J, leaving 15 bases between them. Germline V lookup: CDR1 MDHEN, CDR2 SYDVKM. The CDR3 is CAIHSRSDEKLFF. Written as DNA, the CDR3 is TGTGCCATTCACTCCCGGTCTGATGAAAAACTGTTTTTT.

This clonotype was seen at least ten times. The chain has TRBV15 and TRBJ2-2, with D possibly TRBD2 on 5 matching bases. Trimming removed 8 bases at V and 5 bases at J, with 12 bases between. Germline V gene sequence: CDR1 LNHNV, CDR2 YYDKDF (reference sequence). CDR3 size: 13 residues. This chain's CDR3 is CATGEWDTGELFF. CDR3 coding DNA: TGTGCCACCGGGGAGTGGGATACCGGGGAGCTGTTTTTT.

This clonotype has only a few counts. The chain couples TRBV7-9 to TRBJ2-5; possibly TRBD1 or TRBD2 for D (5 bases each). In germline, CDR1 is SEHNR, CDR2 FQNEAQ (reference sequence). The CDR3 is 14 residues long. V was pared by 2 bases and J by 5 bases, with 12 bases between. Here the CDR3 reads CASSLLVGGETQYF. The CDR3 DNA reads as TGTGCCAGCAGCTTATTGGTTGGGGGTGAGACCCAGTACTTC.

This clonotype was seen only a few times. The chain recombines TRBV29-1 with TRBJ2-5; TRBD2 agrees at 8 bases. J gave up 5 bases and V 3 bases, and 14 bases lay outside the gene matches. Germline assignment: CDR1 SQVTM and CDR2 ANQGSEA. The CDR3 consists of 16 residues. Written as DNA, the CDR3 is TGCAGCGTTGAGGGCGGTCAAGCGGGAGATGGGGAGACCCAGTACTTC. Translating gives CSVEGGQAGDGETQYF. Full variable domain (outside the CDR3, taken from reference TRBV29-1 and TRBJ2-5): SAVISQKPSRDICQRGTSLTIQCQVDSQVTMMFWYRQQPGQSLTLIATANQGSEATYESGFVIDKFPISRPNLTFSTLTVSNMSPEDSSIYLCSVEGGQAGDGETQYFGPGTRLLVL.

This clonotype was seen more than once but under ten times. The J gene is TRBJ2-5, the V gene TRBV20-1; 7 bases are a match to TRBD2. The J segment lost 2 bases and the V segment lost 3 bases, leaving 18 bases of the junction unmatched. CDR1 is DFQATT and CDR2 is SNEGSKA in the germline V gene (reference sequence). The CDR3 spans 18 residues. CDR3: CSARGGVLEDFSQETQYF. CDR3 nucleotides: TGCAGTGCTAGGGGGGGGGTACTAGAAGACTTTTCACAAGAGACCCAGTACTTC.

This clonotype was found a few times. This chain connects TRBV6-1 to TRBJ2-5; possibly TRBD1 for D (6 bases). This CDR3 is built from 17 residues. The germline CDR1 and CDR2 sequences are MNHNS and SASEGT. Between the trimmed V and J ends, which lost 2 bases and 4 bases, there was a span of 20 bases. CDR3 nucleotide sequence: TGTGCCAGCAGTGAACTGTGGGAATCAGGGGATGGAGAGACCCAGTACTTC. As protein: CASSELWESGDGETQYF.

This clonotype was recorded at least ten times. The chain is built from TRBV13 and TRBJ2-7; the D is unclear. Germline V gives CDR1 PRHDT, CDR2 FYEKMQ (reference sequence). Trimming cost V 3 bases and J 3 bases, with 6 bases left between them. The CDR3 is 12 amino acids. The CDR3 loop is CASSLKIYEQYF. CDR3 bases: TGTGCCAGCAGCTTGAAGATCTACGAGCAGTACTTC.

This chain joins TRBV28 and TRBJ2-7; 9 nucleotides line up with TRBD1. V lost 7 bases to trimming and J lost 3 bases; unmatched junction nucleotides: 10. This CDR3 region has 15 residues. The germline gives CDR1 MDHEN, CDR2 SYDVKM. CDR3: CASMRVGQGVYEQYF. The CDR3 nucleotides read TGTGCCAGCATGAGGGTGGGACAGGGCGTCTACGAGCAGTACTTC. The complete variable domain, with remaining parts taken from reference TRBV28 and TRBJ2-7, reads DVKVTQSSRYLVKRTGEKVFLECVQDMDHENMFWYRQDPGLGLRLIYFSYDVKMKEKGDIPEGYSVSREKKERFSLILESASTNQTSMYLCASMRVGQGVYEQYFGPGTRLTVT.

This clonotype was observed at least ten times. The genes are TRBV4-2 and TRBJ1-5; the match to TRBD1 covers 7 bases. V trimming: 4 bases; J trimming: 0 bases; junction bases outside the gene matches: 3. CDR1 and CDR2 (germline): LGHNA, YNFKEQ. The CDR3 has 15 amino acids. The CDR3, as DNA: TGTGCCAGCAGCCCGAGACAGGGTAGCAATCAGCCCCAGCATTTT. Residues: CASSPRQGSNQPQHF.

The gene calls are TRBV12-3 or TRBV12-4 and TRBJ1-2; D not resolved. This CDR3 has 12 residues. V was trimmed by 7 bases and J by 1 base, leaving 7 bases between them. CDR3 in DNA: TGTGCCAGCATCAGTGTTAACTATGGCTACACCTTC. Protein product: CASISVNYGYTF.

The chain combines TRBV2 with TRBJ2-1, with 13 nucleotides matching TRBD2. CDR1 is SNHLY and CDR2 is FYNNEI in the germline V gene. The CDR3 runs 16 residues. J gave up 4 bases and V 6 bases, and 6 bases lay outside the gene matches. CDR3 amino acids: CASSPGTSGEYNEQFF. DNA of the CDR3: TGTGCCAGCAGCCCCGGGACTAGCGGGGAGTACAATGAGCAGTTCTTC.

In its sample, this clonotype was seen many times. The chain is built from TRBV15 and TRBJ1-6; D is perhaps TRBD1 (6 bases). The CDR3 runs to 16 residues. Looked up from germline, CDR1 is LNHNV and CDR2 is YYDKDF (reference sequence). V lost 0 bases, J lost 9 bases, and 15 bases lay in between. CDR3 DNA: TGTGCCACCAGCAGAGATCGCGGACTAGGGGGTTCACCCCTCCACTTT. It is translated as CATSRDRGLGGSPLHF. The variable domain in full, completed from reference TRBV15 and TRBJ1-6, reads DAMVIQNPRYQVTQFGKPVTLSCSQTLNHNVMYWYQQKSSQAPKLLFHYYDKDFNNEADTPDNFQSRRPNTSFCFLDIRSPGLGDTAMYLCATSRDRGLGGSPLHFGNGTRLTVT.

The J gene is TRBJ2-6, the V gene TRBV15; D unresolved. The V gene's germline CDR1 is LNHNV and CDR2 YYDKDF (reference sequence). The CDR3 runs to 16 residues. V dropped 7 bases and J dropped 0 bases, with 13 bases sitting between them. The CDR3 loop is CATTSDHSSGANVLTF. The CDR3 region has the DNA TGTGCCACCACCTCGGACCACTCCTCTGGGGCCAACGTCCTGACTTTC.

This clonotype was picked up many times. This sequence joins TRBV20-1 and TRBJ2-2; 9 positions agree with TRBD2. Germline trimming cut 0 bases from V and 5 bases from J; bases unmatched to any gene: 10. The CDR3 consists of 17 residues. Per the germline V gene, CDR1 is DFQATT and CDR2 is SNEGSKA (reference sequence). The CDR3 DNA follows: TGCAGTGCTAGAGATCTGGCCGTAGCGGGAGAAACCGGGGAGCTGTTTTTT. This encodes CSARDLAVAGETGELFF.

This clonotype was seen more than once but under ten times. The chain combines TRBV9 with TRBJ1-3; D perhaps matches TRBD1 (5 bases). This CDR3 is 16 amino acids long. Germline V lookup: CDR1 SGDLS, CDR2 YYNGEE. The V and J ends lost 1 base and 2 bases respectively, with 13 bases between them. This CDR3 reads CASSVTQAGAGNTIYF. For the CDR3, the DNA is TGTGCCAGCAGCGTAACACAGGCAGGAGCTGGAAACACCATATATTTT.

This sequence joins TRBV7-8 and TRBJ1-4, with 7 bases that match TRBD1. CDR3 length: 14 amino acids. Germline loops: CDR1 SGHVS, CDR2 FQNEAQ. With V trimmed by 3 bases and J by 8 bases, 6 bases remained unmatched. The CDR3: CASSFGRGGEKLFF. CDR3 coding DNA: TGTGCCAGCAGCTTTGGCAGGGGGGGCGAAAAACTGTTTTTT.

The chain couples TRBV19 to TRBJ1-5; no reliable D call. The CDR3 runs 15 residues. The V and J ends lost 3 bases and 5 bases respectively, with 14 bases between them. The germline V gene has CDR1 LNHDA and CDR2 SQIVND (reference sequence). The CDR3 sequence: CASSMAPTGYQPQHF. The CDR3 DNA is TGTGCCAGTAGTATGGCTCCTACCGGCTATCAGCCCCAGCATTTT.

This clonotype was counted only a few times. This sequence joins TRBV10-3 and TRBJ2-1; 9 nucleotides agree with TRBD1. Germline CDR1 reads ENHRY; CDR2 reads SYGVKD. The CDR3 runs 12 residues. The CDR3 nucleotides read TGTGCTACCCGGACAGGGGACAATGAGCAGTTCTTC. This sequence encodes CATRTGDNEQFF.